A selection of T cell receptor beta chains follows, all from one sample in a study of T cells in Graves' hyperthyroidism and ophthalmopathy. TCRdb re-derived calls from the multiplex PCR reads in MiXCR, one entry per CDR3 protein. This sample yields about 290,000 distinct CDR3 sequences, of which about a sixth are seen a single time; around 57% belongs to the top ten. The sample taken for sequencing was blood. These receptors originate from a woman aged 60 to 75 with Graves' ophthalmopathy. The CDR3 runs from the conserved cysteine through the conserved F or W. A D gene is named only where the DNA matches it firmly. Only some rows state a clone size, as once, few, many or a class for expanded clones.

TRBJ2-5	.	TRBV5-6	.	TGTGCCAGCAGCTTCTGGGGCAGCCAAGAGACCCAGTACTTC	CASSFWGSQETQYF
TRBJ2-7	TRBD1	TRBV5-4	few	TGTGCCAGCAGCTTTACCGGGACAGAGACCTACGAGCAGTACTTC	CASSFTGTETYEQYF
TRBJ2-1	TRBD2	TRBV20-1	many	TGCAGTGCTAGAGATCCAGCGGGAATGGTCGACAATGAGCAGTTCTTC	CSARDPAGMVDNEQFF
TRBJ2-7	.	TRBV2	many	TGTGCCAGCAGAAGCCGGGACTTTACCTACGAGCAGTACTTC	CASRSRDFTYEQYF
TRBJ1-5	.	TRBV11-2	many	TGTGCCAGCAGCTTAGATTCAGGGCTTAGTCAGCCCCAGCATTTT	CASSLDSGLSQPQHF
TRBJ1-1	TRBD1	TRBV11-2	many	TGTGCCAGCAGCCACAAATACCGGGACAGAAACACTGAAGCTTTCTTT	CASSHKYRDRNTEAFF
TRBJ2-1	TRBD2	TRBV4-1	.	TGCGCCAGCAGCCCGGGACTAGCGGGTCTCTACTCCTACAATGAGCAGTTCTTC	CASSPGLAGLYSYNEQFF
TRBJ2-1	.	TRBV18	many	TGTGCCAGCTCCAGGCCCACAGGGAATGAGCAGTTCTTC	CASSRPTGNEQFF
TRBJ2-1	TRBD1	TRBV6-1	many	TGTGCCAGCAGCCAAACTCCGGGACAGGGGTTCTACAATGAGCAGTTCTTC	CASSQTPGQGFYNEQFF
TRBJ1-2	.	TRBV11-1	many	TGTGCCAGCAGCTTAGTTTCCGGGACACTCTATGGCTACACCTTC	CASSLVSGTLYGYTF
TRBJ1-2	.	TRBV7-9	many	TGTGCCAGCAGCGATCAACAGGGAAGGTATGGCTACACCTTC	CASSDQQGRYGYTF
TRBJ2-7	TRBD2	TRBV5-1	many	TGCGCCAGCAGCCCAGGGTCTAGCGGAACCTACGAGCAGTACTTC	CASSPGSSGTYEQYF
TRBJ2-2	.	TRBV5-4	few	TGTGCCAGCAGCTTGGTCTCGGGGGACGGGGAGCTGTTTTTT	CASSLVSGDGELFF
TRBJ2-7	.	TRBV12-3/TRBV12-4	many	TGTGCCAGCAGAAGCCTAGGGCGAGGAGAGCAGTACTTC	CASRSLGRGEQYF
TRBJ2-1	.	TRBV7-9	.	TGTGCTAGCAGCAACGGCGGGCAGGGAGGATACAATGAGCAGTTCTTC	CASSNGGQGGYNEQFF
TRBJ2-5	.	TRBV20-1	.	TGCAGTGCTAGTTCGGGACTGGGGGGCCTAAATTCAGAGACCCAGTACTTC	CSASSGLGGLNSETQYF
TRBJ2-1	TRBD2	TRBV28	few	TGTGCCAGCAGGAAAAGCGGGAGCTCCTACAATGAGCAGTTCTTC	CASRKSGSSYNEQFF
TRBJ2-2	TRBD2	TRBV3-1	.	TGTGCCAGCAGTACCGGACTAGGTGGCGGGGAGCTGTTTTTT	CASSTGLGGGELFF
TRBJ2-7	TRBD1	TRBV4-3	.	TGCGCCAGCAGCCAAGATTCTACAGGGGGCTCCTATGAGCAGTACTTC	CASSQDSTGGSYEQYF
TRBJ1-1	TRBD1	TRBV2	many	TGTGCCAGCAGCACCCAGGGGGCGTGGGACACTGAAGCTTTCTTT	CASSTQGAWDTEAFF
TRBJ1-2	.	TRBV28	many	TGTGCCAGCAGTCTCGGAGGGCGGGGGCTCGGTCCTTCTGGCTACACCTTC	CASSLGGRGLGPSGYTF
TRBJ2-5	.	TRBV9	.	TGTGCCAGCAGCGACAGGGCGGCGGAGACCCAGTACTTC	CASSDRAAETQYF
TRBJ2-2	TRBD2	TRBV9	.	TGTGCCAGCAGCGTAGGGACTAGCGGGAACACCGGGGAGCTGTTTTTT	CASSVGTSGNTGELFF
TRBJ1-5	.	TRBV27	many	TGTGCCAGCAGTGTAACTCCGGGTGGTCAGCCCCAGCATTTT	CASSVTPGGQPQHF
TRBJ1-5	.	TRBV6-2/TRBV6-3	.	TGTGCCAGCAAGTCTAGACAACTACTTCGGGGTCAGCCCCAGCATTTT	CASKSRQLLRGQPQHF
TRBJ1-2	.	TRBV28	many	TGTGCCAGCAGTGGATCCAGGGTAGGAGGAAACTATGGCTACACCTTC	CASSGSRVGGNYGYTF
TRBJ2-1	TRBD2	TRBV28	once	TGTGCCAGCAGTTACCCCAGGGGACTAGCGGGAGGGCCGAGGAGAGAGCAGTTCTTC	CASSYPRGLAGGPRREQFF
TRBJ1-4	.	TRBV3-1	few	TGTGCCAGCAGCCAAGTCGTATTTGAAAAACTGTTTTTT	CASSQVVFEKLFF